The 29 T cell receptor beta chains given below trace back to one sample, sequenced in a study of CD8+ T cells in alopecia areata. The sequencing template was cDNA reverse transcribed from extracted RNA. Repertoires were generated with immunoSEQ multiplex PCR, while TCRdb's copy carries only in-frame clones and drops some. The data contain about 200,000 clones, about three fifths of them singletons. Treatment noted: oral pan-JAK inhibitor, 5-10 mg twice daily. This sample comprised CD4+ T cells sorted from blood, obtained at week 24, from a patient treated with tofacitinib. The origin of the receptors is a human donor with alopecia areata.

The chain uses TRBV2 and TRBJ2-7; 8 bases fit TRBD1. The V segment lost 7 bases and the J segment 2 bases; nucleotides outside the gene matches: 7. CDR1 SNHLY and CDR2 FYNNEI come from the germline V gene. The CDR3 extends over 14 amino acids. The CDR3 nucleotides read TGTGCCAGCAATATACAGGGGGAAACCTACGAGCAGTACTTC. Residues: CASNIQGETYEQYF. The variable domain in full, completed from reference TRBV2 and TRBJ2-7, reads EPEVTQTPSHQVTQMGQEVILRCVPISNHLYFYWYRQILGQKVEFLVSFYNNEISEKSEIFDDQFSVERPDGSNFTLKIRSTKLEDSAMYFCASNIQGETYEQYFGPGTRLTVT.

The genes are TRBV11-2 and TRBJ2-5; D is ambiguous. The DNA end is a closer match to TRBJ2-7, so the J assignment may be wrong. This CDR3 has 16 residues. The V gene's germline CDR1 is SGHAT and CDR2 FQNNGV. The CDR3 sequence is CASSLGLSTETYEQYF. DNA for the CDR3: TGTGCCAGCAGCTTAGGTCTTAGCACCGAGACCTACGAGCAGTACTTC.

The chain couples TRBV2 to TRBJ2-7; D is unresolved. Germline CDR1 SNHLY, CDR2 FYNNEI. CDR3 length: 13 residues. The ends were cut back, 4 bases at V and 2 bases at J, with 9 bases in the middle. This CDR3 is CASSVRPAYEQYF. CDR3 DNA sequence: TGTGCCAGCAGTGTGCGGCCGGCCTACGAGCAGTACTTC.

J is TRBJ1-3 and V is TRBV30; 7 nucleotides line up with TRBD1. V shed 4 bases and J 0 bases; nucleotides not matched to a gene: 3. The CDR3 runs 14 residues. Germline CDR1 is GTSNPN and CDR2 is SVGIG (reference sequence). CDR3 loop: CAWKRDSSGNTIYF. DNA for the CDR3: TGTGCCTGGAAAAGGGACAGCTCTGGAAACACCATATATTTT.

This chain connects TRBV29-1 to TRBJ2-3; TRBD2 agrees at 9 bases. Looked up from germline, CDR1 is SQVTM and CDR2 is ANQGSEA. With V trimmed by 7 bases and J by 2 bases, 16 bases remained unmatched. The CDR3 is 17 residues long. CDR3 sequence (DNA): TGCAGCGCCTCCAATAGGCGGGGGGGCGGACACACAGATACGCAGTATTTT. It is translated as CSASNRRGGGHTDTQYF.

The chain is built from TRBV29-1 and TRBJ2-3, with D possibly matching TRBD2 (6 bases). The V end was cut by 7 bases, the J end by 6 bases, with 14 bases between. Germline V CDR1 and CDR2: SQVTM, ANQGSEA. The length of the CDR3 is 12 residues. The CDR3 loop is CSDSRGADTQYF. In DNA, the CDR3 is TGCAGCGATTCACGCGGGGCGGATACGCAGTATTTT.

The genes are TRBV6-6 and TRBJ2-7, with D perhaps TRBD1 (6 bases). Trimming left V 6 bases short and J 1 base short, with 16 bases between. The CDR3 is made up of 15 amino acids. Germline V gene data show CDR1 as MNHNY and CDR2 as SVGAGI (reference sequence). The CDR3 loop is CASSRTDRLSYEQYF. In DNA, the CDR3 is TGTGCCAGCAGCCGCACTGACAGGTTATCCTACGAGCAGTACTTC.

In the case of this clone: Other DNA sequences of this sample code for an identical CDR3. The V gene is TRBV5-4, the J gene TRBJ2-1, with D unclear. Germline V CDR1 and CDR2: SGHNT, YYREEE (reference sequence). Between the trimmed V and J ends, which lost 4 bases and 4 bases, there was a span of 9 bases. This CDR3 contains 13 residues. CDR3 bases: TGTGCCAGCAGCCTGGACGGGTACAATGAGCAGTTCTTC. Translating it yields CASSLDGYNEQFF.

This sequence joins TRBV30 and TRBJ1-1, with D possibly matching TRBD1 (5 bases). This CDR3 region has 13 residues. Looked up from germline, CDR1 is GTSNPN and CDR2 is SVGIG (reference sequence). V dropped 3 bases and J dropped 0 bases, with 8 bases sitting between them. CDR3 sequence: CAWSREMNTEAFF. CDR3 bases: TGTGCCTGGAGCAGGGAAATGAACACTGAAGCTTTCTTT.

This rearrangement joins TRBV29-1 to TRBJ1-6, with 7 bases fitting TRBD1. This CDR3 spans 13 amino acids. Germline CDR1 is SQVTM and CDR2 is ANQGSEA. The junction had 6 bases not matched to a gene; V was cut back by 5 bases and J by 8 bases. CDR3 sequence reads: CSVQGGRDSPLHF. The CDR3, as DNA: TGCAGCGTTCAGGGGGGTAGGGATTCACCCCTCCACTTT.

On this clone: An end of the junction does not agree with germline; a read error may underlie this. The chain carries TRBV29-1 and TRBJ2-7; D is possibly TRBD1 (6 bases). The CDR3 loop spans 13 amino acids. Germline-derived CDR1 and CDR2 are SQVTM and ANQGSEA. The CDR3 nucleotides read TGCAGCGTCGAAGGACAGCACTCCTACGAGCAGTACTTC. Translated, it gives CSVEGQHSYEQYF.

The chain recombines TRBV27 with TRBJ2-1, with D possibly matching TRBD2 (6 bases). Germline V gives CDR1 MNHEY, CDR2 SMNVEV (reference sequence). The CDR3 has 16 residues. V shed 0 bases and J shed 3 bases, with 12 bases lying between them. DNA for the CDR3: TGTGCCAGCAGTTTATCCATTGCGGAGGGCTACAATGAGCAGTTCTTC. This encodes CASSLSIAEGYNEQFF.

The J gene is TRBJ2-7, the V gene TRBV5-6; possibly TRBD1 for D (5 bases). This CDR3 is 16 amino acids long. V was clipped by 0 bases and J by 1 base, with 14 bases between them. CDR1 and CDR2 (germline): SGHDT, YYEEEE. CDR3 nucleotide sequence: TGTGCCAGCAGCTTGGACCCCAGGGTTGGATCCTACGAGCAGTACTTC. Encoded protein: CASSLDPRVGSYEQYF.

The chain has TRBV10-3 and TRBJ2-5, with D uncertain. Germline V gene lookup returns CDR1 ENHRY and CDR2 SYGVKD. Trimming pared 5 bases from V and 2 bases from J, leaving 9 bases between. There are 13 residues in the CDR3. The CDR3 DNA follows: TGTGCCATCAGTCTCGACCATCAAGAGACCCAGTACTTC. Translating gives CAISLDHQETQYF.

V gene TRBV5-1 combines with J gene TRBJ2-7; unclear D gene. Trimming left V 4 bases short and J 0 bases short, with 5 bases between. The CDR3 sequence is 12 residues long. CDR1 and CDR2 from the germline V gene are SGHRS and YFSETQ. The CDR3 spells CASSVPSYEQYF. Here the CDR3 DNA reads TGCGCCAGCAGCGTACCCTCCTACGAGCAGTACTTC.

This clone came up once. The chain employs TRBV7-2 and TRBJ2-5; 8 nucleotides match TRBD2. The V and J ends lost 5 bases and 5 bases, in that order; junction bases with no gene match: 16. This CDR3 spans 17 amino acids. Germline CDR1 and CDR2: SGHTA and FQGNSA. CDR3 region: CASSPARAGDSRETQYF. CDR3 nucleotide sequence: TGTGCCAGCAGCCCGGCCCGAGCGGGAGATTCGCGGGAGACCCAGTACTTC.

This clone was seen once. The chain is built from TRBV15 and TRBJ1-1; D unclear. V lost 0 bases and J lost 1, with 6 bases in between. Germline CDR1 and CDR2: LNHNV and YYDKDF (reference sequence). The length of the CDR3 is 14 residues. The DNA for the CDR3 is TGTGCCACCAGCAGAGATTCGGGGAACACTGAAGCTTTCTTT. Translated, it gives CATSRDSGNTEAFF. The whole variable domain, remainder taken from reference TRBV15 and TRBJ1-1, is DAMVIQNPRYQVTQFGKPVTLSCSQTLNHNVMYWYQQKSSQAPKLLFHYYDKDFNNEADTPDNFQSRRPNTSFCFLDIRSPGLGDTAMYLCATSRDSGNTEAFFGQGTRLTVV.

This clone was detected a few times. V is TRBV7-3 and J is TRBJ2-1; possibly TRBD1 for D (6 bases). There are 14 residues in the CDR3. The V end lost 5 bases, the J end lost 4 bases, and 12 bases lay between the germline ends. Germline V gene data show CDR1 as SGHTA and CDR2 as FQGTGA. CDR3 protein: CASSQVQGYNEQFF. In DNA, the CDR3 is TGTGCCAGCAGCCAGGTACAGGGTTACAATGAGCAGTTCTTC.

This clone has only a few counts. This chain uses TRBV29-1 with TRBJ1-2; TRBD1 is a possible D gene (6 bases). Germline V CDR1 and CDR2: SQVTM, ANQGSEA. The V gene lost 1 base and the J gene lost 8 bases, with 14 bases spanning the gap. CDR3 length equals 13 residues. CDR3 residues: CSVEVGGRGGYTF. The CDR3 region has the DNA TGCAGCGTTGAAGTCGGGGGGCGCGGGGGCTACACCTTC.

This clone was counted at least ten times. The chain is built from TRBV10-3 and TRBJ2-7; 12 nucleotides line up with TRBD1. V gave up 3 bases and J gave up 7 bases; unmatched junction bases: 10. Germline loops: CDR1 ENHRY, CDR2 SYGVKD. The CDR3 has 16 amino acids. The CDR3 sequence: CAISDGQGQGAYEQYF. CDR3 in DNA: TGTGCCATCAGTGACGGACAGGGACAGGGGGCGTATGAGCAGTACTTC.

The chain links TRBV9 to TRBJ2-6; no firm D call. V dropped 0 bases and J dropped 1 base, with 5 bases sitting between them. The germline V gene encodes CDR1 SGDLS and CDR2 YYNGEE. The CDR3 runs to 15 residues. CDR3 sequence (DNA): TGTGCCAGCAGCGTAGTCCAGTCTGGGGCCAACGTCCTGACTTTC. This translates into CASSVVQSGANVLTF.

The CDR3 coding sequence is TGCAGCGTTGAATTGGGGGCCTATGGCTACACCTTC. Its translation is CSVELGAYGYTF. V and J are TRBV29-1 and TRBJ1-2; D is perhaps TRBD1 (6 bases). Germline CDR1 is SQVTM and CDR2 is ANQGSEA. Trimming removed 2 bases at V and 4 bases at J, with 8 bases between. The CDR3 loop spans 12 amino acids.

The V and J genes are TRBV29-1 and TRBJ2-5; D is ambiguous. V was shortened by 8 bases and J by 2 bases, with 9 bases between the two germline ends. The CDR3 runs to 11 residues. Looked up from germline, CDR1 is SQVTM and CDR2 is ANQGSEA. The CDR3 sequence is CSPTEQETQYF. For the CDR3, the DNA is TGCAGCCCAACAGAGCAAGAGACCCAGTACTTC.

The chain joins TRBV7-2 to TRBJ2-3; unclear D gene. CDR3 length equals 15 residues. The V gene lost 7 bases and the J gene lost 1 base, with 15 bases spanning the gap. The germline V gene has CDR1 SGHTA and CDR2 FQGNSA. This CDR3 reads CASTPTPSRTDTQYF. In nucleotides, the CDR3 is TGTGCCAGCACCCCAACACCCTCTCGCACAGATACGCAGTATTTT.

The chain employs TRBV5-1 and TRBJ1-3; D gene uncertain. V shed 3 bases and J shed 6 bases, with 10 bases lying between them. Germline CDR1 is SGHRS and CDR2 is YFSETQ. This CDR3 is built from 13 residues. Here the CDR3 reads CASSSGGANTIYF. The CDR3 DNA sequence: TGCGCCAGCAGCTCGGGAGGAGCAAACACCATATATTTT.

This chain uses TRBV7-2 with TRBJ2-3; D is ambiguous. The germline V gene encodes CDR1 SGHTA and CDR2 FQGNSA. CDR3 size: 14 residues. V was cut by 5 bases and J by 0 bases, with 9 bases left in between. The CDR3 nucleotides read TGTGCCAGCAGCCCCCTGGCGAGCACAGATACGCAGTATTTT. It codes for CASSPLASTDTQYF.

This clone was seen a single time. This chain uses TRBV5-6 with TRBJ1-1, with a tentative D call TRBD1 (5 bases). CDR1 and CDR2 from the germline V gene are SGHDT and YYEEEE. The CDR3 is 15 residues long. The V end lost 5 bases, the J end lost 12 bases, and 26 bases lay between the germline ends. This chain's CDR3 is CASSLPGRLVQETFF. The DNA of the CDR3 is TGTGCCAGCAGTCTCCCGGGACGATTGGTACAAGAAACTTTCTTT.

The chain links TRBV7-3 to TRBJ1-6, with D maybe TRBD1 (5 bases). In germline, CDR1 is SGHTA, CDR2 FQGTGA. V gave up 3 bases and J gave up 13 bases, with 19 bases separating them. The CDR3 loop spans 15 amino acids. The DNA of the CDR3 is TGTGCCAGCAGCTTGGGCACGGGACGGAATTTTCCCCTCCACTTT. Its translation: CASSLGTGRNFPLHF.

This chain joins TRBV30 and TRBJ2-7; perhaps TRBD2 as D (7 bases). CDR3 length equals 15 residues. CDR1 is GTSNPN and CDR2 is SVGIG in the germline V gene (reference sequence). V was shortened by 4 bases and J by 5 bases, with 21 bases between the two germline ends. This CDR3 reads CAWTPRGRGSHEQYF. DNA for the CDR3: TGTGCCTGGACCCCTCGGGGGAGGGGGAGCCACGAGCAGTACTTC.